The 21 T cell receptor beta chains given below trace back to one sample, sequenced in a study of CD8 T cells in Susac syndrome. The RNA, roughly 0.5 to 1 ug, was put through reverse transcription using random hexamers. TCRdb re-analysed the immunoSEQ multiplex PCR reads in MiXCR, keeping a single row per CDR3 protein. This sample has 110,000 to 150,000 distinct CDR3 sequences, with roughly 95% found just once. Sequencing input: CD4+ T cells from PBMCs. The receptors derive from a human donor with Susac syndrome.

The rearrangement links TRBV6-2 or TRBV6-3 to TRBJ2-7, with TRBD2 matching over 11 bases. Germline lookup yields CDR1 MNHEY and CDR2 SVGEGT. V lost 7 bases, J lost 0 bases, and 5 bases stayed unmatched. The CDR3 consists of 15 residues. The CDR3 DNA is TGTGCCAGCATGACGACTAGCGGGATCTCCTACGAGCAGTACTTC. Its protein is CASMTTSGISYEQYF.

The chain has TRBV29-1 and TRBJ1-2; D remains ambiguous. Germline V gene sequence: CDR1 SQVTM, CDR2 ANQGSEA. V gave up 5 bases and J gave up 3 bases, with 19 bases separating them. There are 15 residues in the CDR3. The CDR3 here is CSVSGSTNTYYGYTF. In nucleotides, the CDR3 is TGCAGCGTTTCAGGTTCGACAAACACCTACTATGGCTACACCTTC.

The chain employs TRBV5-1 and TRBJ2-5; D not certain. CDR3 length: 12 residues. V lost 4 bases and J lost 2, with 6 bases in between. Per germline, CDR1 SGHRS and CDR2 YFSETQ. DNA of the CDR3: TGCGCCAGCAGCCGGGCACAAGAGACCCAGTACTTC. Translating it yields CASSRAQETQYF.

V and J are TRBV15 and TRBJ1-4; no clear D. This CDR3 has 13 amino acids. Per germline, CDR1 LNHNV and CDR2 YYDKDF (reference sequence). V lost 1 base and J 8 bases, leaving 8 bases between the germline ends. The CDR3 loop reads CATSRVGGEKLFF. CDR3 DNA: TGTGCCACCAGCAGAGTAGGAGGAGAAAAACTGTTTTTT.

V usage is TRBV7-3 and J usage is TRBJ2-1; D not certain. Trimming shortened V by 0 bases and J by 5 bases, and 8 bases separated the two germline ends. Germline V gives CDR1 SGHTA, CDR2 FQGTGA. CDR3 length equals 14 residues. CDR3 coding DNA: TGTGCCAGCAGCTTAACGGGGTCCAACAATGAGCAGTTCTTC. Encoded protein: CASSLTGSNNEQFF.

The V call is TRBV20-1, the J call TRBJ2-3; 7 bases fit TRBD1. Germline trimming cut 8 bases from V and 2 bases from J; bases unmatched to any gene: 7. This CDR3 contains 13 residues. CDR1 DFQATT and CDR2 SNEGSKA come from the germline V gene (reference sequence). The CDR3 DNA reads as TGCAGTACGACAGGGACCCACACAGATACGCAGTATTTT. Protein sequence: CSTTGTHTDTQYF.

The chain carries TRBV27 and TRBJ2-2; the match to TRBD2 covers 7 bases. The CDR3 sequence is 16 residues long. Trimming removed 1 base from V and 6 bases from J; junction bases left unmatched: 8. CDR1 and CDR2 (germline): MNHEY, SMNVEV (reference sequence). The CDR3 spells CASSLFSGLLSGELFF. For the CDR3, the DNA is TGTGCCAGCAGTTTATTTTCGGGACTATTGTCCGGGGAGCTGTTTTTT.

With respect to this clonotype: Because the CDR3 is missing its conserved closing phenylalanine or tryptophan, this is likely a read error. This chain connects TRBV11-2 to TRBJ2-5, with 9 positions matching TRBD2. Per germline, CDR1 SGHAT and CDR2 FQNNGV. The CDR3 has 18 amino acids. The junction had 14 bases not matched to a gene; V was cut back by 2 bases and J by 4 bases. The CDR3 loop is CASSLPWAWREGPETQYL. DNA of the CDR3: TGTGCCAGCAGCTTACCCTGGGCCTGGCGGGAGGGCCCAGAGACCCAGTACCTC.

The CDR3 nucleotides are TGTGCCATCACACTGCCGGGACAGGGATATGGCTACACCTTC. Encoded protein: CAITLPGQGYGYTF. V usage is TRBV2 and J usage is TRBJ1-2; 9 positions match TRBD1. V dropped 10 bases and J dropped 5; count of bases not matched to a gene: 11. Germline V lookup: CDR1 SNHLY, CDR2 FYNNEI. The CDR3 spans 14 residues.

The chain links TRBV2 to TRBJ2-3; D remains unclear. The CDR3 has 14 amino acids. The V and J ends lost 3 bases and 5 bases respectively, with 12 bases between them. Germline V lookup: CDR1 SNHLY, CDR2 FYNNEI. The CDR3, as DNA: TGTGCCAGCAGTGAGAAGTGGGGTAGAGATACGCAGTATTTT. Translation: CASSEKWGRDTQYF.

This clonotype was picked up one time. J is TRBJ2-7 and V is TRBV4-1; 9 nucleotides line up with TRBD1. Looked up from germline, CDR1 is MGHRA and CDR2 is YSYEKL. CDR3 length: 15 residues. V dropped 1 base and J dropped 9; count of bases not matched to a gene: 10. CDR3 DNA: TGCGCCAGCAGCCAAGGGGGGACAGGGTCGAGGGGGCAGTACTTC. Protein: CASSQGGTGSRGQYF.

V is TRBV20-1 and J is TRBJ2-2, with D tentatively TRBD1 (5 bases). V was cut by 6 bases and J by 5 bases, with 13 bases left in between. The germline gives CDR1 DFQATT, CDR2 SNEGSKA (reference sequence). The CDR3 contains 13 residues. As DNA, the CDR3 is TGCAGTGCCCCCCTGTCAGGGACCGGGGAGCTGTTTTTT. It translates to CSAPLSGTGELFF.

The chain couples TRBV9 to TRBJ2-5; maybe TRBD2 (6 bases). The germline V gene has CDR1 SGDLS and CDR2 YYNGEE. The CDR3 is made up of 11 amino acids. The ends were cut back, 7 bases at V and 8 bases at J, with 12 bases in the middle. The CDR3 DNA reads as TGTGCCAGCGGGGAGGACCGCACCCAGTACTTC. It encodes CASGEDRTQYF.

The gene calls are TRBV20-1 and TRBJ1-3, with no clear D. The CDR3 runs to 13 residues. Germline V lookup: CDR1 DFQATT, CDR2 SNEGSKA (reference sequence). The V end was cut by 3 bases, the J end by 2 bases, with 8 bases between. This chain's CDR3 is CSARGRPGNTIYF. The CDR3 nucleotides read TGCAGTGCTAGGGGGAGGCCTGGAAACACCATATATTTT.

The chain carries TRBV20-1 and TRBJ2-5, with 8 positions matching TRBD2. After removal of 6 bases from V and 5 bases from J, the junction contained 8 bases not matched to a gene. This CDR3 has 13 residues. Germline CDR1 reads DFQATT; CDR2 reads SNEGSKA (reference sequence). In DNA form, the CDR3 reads TGCAGTGCCCACCCGGGGGGGGTGGAGACCCAGTACTTC. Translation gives CSAHPGGVETQYF.

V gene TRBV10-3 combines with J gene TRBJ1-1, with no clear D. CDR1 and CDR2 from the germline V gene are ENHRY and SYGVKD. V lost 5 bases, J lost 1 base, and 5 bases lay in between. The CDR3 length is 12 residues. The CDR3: CAISPSNTEAFF. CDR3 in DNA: TGTGCCATCAGTCCTTCGAACACTGAAGCTTTCTTT.

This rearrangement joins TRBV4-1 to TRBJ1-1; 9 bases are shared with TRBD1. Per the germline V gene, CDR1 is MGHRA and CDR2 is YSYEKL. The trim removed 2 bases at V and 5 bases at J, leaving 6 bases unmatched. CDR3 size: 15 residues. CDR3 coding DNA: TGCGCCAGCAGCCAACCCGGGACAGGGAGTACTGAAGCTTTCTTT. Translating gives CASSQPGTGSTEAFF.

CDR3 region: CASSQGPTGVGGANVLTF. For the CDR3, the DNA is TGTGCCAGCAGCCAGGGCCCTACAGGCGTAGGGGGGGCCAACGTCCTGACTTTC. V usage is TRBV3-1 and J usage is TRBJ2-6; possible D gene TRBD1, 5 bases. The germline CDR1 and CDR2 sequences are LGHDT and YNNKEL (reference sequence). Trimming left V 3 bases short and J 4 bases short, with 19 bases between. The CDR3 loop spans 18 amino acids.

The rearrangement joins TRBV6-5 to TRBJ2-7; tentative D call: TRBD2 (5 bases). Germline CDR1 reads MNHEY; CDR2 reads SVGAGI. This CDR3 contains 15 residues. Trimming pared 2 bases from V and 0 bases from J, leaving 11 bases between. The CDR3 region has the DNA TGTGCCAGCAGTTACCGCCCAGACTACTCCTACGAGCAGTACTTC. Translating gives CASSYRPDYSYEQYF.

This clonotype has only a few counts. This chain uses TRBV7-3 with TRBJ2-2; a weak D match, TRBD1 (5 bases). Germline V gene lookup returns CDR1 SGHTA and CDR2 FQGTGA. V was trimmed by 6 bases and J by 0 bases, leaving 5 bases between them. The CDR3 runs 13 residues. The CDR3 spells CASRTANTGELFF. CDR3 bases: TGTGCCAGCAGGACAGCGAACACCGGGGAGCTGTTTTTT.

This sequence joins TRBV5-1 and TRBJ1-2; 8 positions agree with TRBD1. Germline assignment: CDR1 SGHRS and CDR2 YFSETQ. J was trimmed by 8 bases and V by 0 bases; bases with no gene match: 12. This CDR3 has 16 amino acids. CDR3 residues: CASSLESPDRAQGYTF. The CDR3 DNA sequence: TGCGCCAGCAGCTTGGAATCCCCGGACAGGGCCCAGGGCTACACCTTC.